This is a list of T cell receptor beta chains from one sample in a study of cytomegalovirus exposure and HLA in healthy donors. The table came from immunoSEQ multiplex PCR; TCRdb's copy has only in-frame clones and leaves some out. The table has under 150,000 clones, around 80% seen once. The sample comprised PBMCs. The receptors were sampled from a male donor in good health and CMV-seronegative. Both conserved end residues are part of each CDR3. A D gene is named only where the DNA matches it firmly. Only some rows state a clone size, as once, few, many or a class for expanded clones.

cdr3_length clone_size j_call d_call v_call cdr3_aa cdr3_nt
15 - TRBJ2-5 TRBD1 TRBV7-9 CASSAGQGAEETQYF TGTGCCAGCAGCGCCGGACAGGGGGCCGAAGAGACCCAGTACTTC
16 once TRBJ2-7 - TRBV4-2 CASSQVLYPSSYEQYF TGTGCCAGCAGCCAAGTCCTATACCCCTCCTCCTACGAGCAGTACTTC
16 - TRBJ2-3 - TRBV5-1 CASSLGWTLITDTQYF TGCGCCAGCAGCTTGGGTTGGACACTAATCACAGATACGCAGTATTTT
13 - TRBJ1-4 TRBD1 TRBV28 CASTGQPRGKLFF TGTGCCAGCACGGGACAGCCCAGGGGAAAACTGTTTTTT
16 - TRBJ1-6 - TRBV6-6 CASGWTDPTLNSPLHF TGTGCCAGCGGCTGGACAGACCCGACGTTGAATTCACCCCTCCACTTT
19 - TRBJ2-3 TRBD1 TRBV16 CASSQFEGRGQMFTDTQYF TGTGCCAGCAGCCAATTTGAGGGACGGGGACAGATGTTCACAGATACGCAGTATTTT
16 once TRBJ2-1 TRBD2 TRBV28 CASSLSGTSGENEQFF TGTGCCAGCAGTTTGAGCGGGACTAGCGGGGAAAATGAGCAGTTCTTC
13 - TRBJ1-3 - TRBV7-9 CASSSLTGNTIYF TGTGCCAGCAGCTCCCTTACTGGAAACACCATATATTTT
17 - TRBJ1-6 - TRBV18 CASSPYSLLLRNSPLHF TGTGCCAGCTCACCATACAGCCTCCTGCTTCGGAATTCACCCCTCCACTTT
16 once TRBJ2-1 TRBD1 TRBV13 CASSLGQGAPYNEQFF TGTGCCAGCAGCTTAGGTCAGGGGGCTCCCTACAATGAGCAGTTCTTC
14 - TRBJ2-3 TRBD2 TRBV7-2 CASYQRGVTDTQYF TGTGCCAGCTACCAGCGGGGGGTCACAGATACGCAGTATTTT
15 once TRBJ1-2 - TRBV9 CASSLLGGGYYGYTF TGTGCCAGCAGCCTCCTCGGCGGGGGCTACTATGGCTACACCTTC
13 - TRBJ2-7 TRBD2 TRBV7-7 CASSLGEGSEQYF TGTGCTAGCAGCTTAGGGGAGGGTTCCGAGCAGTACTTC
15 - TRBJ2-3 - TRBV7-6 CASSLTWTDTDTQYF TGTGCCAGCAGCCTTACCTGGACAGACACAGATACGCAGTATTTT
13 few TRBJ2-5 - TRBV29-1 CSVYWSTQETQYF TGCAGCGTTTATTGGAGCACCCAAGAGACCCAGTACTTC
14 - TRBJ2-4 TRBD1 TRBV19 CASSMAGTVNIQYF TGTGCCAGTAGTATGGCCGGGACAGTAAACATTCAGTACTTC
15 - TRBJ2-6 - TRBV4-3 CASSLQSSGANVLTF TGCGCCAGCAGCCTGCAGTCATCTGGGGCCAACGTCCTGACTTTC
17 - TRBJ1-5 - TRBV5-6 CASSLKVGQFSNQPQHF TGTGCCAGCAGCTTGAAGGTGGGCCAGTTTAGCAATCAGCCCCAGCATTTT
12 - TRBJ1-5 - TRBV18 CASSPPQGGQHF TGTGCCAGCTCACCACCCCAAGGCGGACAGCATTTT
15 - TRBJ2-3 TRBD1 TRBV4-3 CASSQETGSTDTQYF TGCGCCAGCAGCCAAGAGACAGGGAGCACAGATACGCAGTATTTT
16 - TRBJ2-7 TRBD1 TRBV5-1 CASSPVGTVLSYEQYF TGCGCCAGCAGCCCCGTGGGGACAGTGTTGTCCTACGAGCAGTACTTC
14 few TRBJ1-2 - TRBV7-3 CASSLSPGVGGYTF TGTGCCAGCAGCTTAAGCCCGGGAGTGGGAGGCTACACCTTC
15 - TRBJ1-4 - TRBV5-1 CASRVGQHGGEKLFF TGCGCCAGCAGGGTCGGACAGCACGGAGGTGAAAAACTGTTTTTT
16 - TRBJ2-1 - TRBV7-2 CASSLERRHKGRGQFF TGTGCCAGCAGCTTAGAAAGGAGGCACAAAGGCAGAGGGCAGTTCTTC
16 - TRBJ1-4 TRBD1 TRBV28 CASSQQQQGNNEKLFF TGTGCCAGCAGTCAACAACAACAGGGGAATAATGAAAAACTGTTTTTT
14 once TRBJ2-1 - TRBV19 CASSPFSVYNEQFF TGTGCCAGTAGTCCCTTCTCCGTTTACAATGAGCAGTTCTTC
15 - TRBJ2-6 TRBD2 TRBV6-5 CASRGTSYGANVLTF TGTGCCAGCAGGGGGACTAGTTATGGGGCCAACGTCCTGACTTTC
12 - TRBJ1-2 - TRBV2 CASSTGNYGYTF TGTGCCAGCAGTACAGGAAACTATGGCTACACCTTC
14 - TRBJ2-5 - TRBV5-1 CASRMVGFQETQYF TGCGCCAGCAGAATGGTCGGGTTTCAAGAGACCCAGTACTTC
14 - TRBJ2-5 TRBD2 TRBV7-2 CASSPPGSGGTQYF TGTGCCAGCAGCCCCCCGGGCAGCGGGGGGACCCAGTACTTC
15 - TRBJ1-2 - TRBV9 CASSVGVETTYGYTF TGTGCCAGCAGCGTAGGGGTGGAGACGACCTATGGCTACACCTTC
11 - TRBJ1-2 - TRBV20-1 CSGVQSYGYTF TGCAGTGGTGTACAGTCCTATGGCTACACCTTC
15 - TRBJ1-4 TRBD1 TRBV28 CASSWGGTGGEKLFF TGTGCCAGCAGTTGGGGAGGGACAGGGGGGGAAAAACTGTTTTTT
12 - TRBJ2-5 TRBD1 TRBV2 CASSGTGSEQYF TGTGCCAGCTCCGGGACAGGGTCGGAGCAGTACTTC
19 - TRBJ2-2 TRBD1 TRBV27 CASRQSTLRTGFDTGELFF TGTGCCAGCAGGCAATCTACCCTACGGACAGGGTTTGACACCGGGGAGCTGTTTTTT
14 - TRBJ2-1 TRBD2 TRBV30 CAWSVKRGYNEQFF TGTGCCTGGAGTGTAAAGCGGGGTTACAATGAGCAGTTCTTC
16 - TRBJ2-2 TRBD1 TRBV19 CASSIRTGGTPGELFF TGTGCCAGTAGTATAAGGACAGGGGGTACCCCCGGGGAGCTGTTTTTT
17 once TRBJ2-2 TRBD2 TRBV5-4 CASSLPSGVANTGELFF TGTGCCAGCAGCTTGCCTAGCGGGGTCGCTAACACCGGGGAGCTGTTTTTT
13 - TRBJ2-7 - TRBV5-6 CASSFGALREQYF TGTGCCAGCAGCTTTGGGGCCCTGCGGGAGCAGTACTTC
12 - TRBJ1-1 - TRBV6-5 CASSLRGTEAFF TGTGCCAGCAGTTTGCGGGGGACTGAAGCTTTCTTT
12 - TRBJ1-2 - TRBV30 CAWSPGGGGYTF TGTGCCTGGTCACCTGGAGGTGGCGGCTACACCTTC
11 - TRBJ1-1 - TRBV2 CASEVYSEAFF TGTGCCAGCGAGGTTTACTCTGAAGCTTTCTTT